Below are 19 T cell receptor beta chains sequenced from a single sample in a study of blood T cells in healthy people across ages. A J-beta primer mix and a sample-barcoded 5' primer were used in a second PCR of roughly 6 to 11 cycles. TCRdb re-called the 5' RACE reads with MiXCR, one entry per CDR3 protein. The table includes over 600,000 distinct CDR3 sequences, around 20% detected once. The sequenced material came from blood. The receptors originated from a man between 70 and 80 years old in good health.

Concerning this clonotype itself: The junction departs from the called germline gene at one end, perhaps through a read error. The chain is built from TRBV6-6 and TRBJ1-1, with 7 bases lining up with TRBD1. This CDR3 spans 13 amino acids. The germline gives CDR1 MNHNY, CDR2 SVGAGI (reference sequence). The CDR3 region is CASIGQVGTEASF. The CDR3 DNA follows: TGTGCCAGCATCGGACAGGTGGGCACTGAAGCTTCCTTT.

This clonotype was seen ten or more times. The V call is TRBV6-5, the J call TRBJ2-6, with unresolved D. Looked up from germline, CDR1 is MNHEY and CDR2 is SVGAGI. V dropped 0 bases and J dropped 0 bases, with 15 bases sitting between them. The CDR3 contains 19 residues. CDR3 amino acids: CASSYSYHGPGSGANVLTF. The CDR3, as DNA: TGTGCCAGCAGTTACTCGTATCATGGACCTGGCTCTGGGGCCAACGTCCTGACTTTC.

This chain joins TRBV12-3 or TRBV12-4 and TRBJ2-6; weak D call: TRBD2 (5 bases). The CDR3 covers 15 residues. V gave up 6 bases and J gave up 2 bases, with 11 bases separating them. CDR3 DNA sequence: TGTGCCAGCAGCCTTACTAGTCCTGGGGCCAACGTCCTGACTTTC. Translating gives CASSLTSPGANVLTF.

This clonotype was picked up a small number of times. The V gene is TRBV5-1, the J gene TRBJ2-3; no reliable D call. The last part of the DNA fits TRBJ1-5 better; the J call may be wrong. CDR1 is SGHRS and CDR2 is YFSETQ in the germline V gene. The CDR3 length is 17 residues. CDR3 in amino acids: CASSLAVAGVSTDTQHF. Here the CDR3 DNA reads TGCGCCAGCAGCTTGGCCGTAGCGGGAGTTAGCACAGATACGCAGCATTTT.

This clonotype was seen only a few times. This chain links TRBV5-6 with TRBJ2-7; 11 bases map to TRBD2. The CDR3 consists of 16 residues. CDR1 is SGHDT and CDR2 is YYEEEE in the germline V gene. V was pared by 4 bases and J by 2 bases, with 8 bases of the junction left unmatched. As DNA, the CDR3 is TGTGCCAGCAGCCTCTACCGACTAGCGGGAACCTACGAGCAGTACTTC. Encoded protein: CASSLYRLAGTYEQYF.

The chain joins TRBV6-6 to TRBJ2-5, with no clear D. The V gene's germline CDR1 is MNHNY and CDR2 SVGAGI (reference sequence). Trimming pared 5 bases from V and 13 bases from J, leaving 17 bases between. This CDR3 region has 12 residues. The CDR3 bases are TGTGCCAGCAGTACCGACCGACTCGAGCGGTACTTC. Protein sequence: CASSTDRLERYF.

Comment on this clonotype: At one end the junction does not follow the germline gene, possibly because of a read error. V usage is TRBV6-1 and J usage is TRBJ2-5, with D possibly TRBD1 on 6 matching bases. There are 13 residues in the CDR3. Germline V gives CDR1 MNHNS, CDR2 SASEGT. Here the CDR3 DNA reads TGTGCCAGCAGTCCGGACAGACAAGAGGCCCAGTACTTC. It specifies CASSPDRQEAQYF.

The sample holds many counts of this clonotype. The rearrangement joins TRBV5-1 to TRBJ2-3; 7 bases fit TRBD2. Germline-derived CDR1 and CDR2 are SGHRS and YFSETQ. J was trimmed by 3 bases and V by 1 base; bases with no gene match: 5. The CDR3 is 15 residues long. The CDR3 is CASSLREASTDTQYF. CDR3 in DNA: TGCGCCAGCAGCTTGCGGGAGGCCTCAACAGATACGCAGTATTTT. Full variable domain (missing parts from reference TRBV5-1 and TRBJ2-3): KAGVTQTPRYLIKTRGQQVTLSCSPISGHRSVSWYQQTPGQGLQFLFEYFSETQRNKGNFPGRFSGRQFSNSRSEMNVSTLELGDSALYLCASSLREASTDTQYFGPGTRLTVL.

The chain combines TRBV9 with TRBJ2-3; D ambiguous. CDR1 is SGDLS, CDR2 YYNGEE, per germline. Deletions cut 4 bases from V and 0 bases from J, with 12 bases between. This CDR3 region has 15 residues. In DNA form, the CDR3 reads TGTGCCAGCAGCCTCGGCCCAGTAAGCACAGATACGCAGTATTTT. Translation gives CASSLGPVSTDTQYF.

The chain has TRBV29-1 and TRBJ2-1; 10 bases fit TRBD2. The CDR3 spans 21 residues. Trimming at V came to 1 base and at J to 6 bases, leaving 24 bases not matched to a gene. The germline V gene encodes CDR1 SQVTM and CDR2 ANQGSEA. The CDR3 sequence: CSVEGTSGRPVPHVDPNEQFF. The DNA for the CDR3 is TGCAGCGTTGAAGGGACTAGCGGCCGACCAGTTCCACACGTCGACCCCAATGAGCAGTTCTTC.

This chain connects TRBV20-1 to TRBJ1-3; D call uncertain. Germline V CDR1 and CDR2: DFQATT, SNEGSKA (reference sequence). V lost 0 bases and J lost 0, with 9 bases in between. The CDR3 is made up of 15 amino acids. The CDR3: CSARDEASSGNTIYF. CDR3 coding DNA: TGCAGTGCTAGAGATGAGGCGAGCTCTGGAAACACCATATATTTT.

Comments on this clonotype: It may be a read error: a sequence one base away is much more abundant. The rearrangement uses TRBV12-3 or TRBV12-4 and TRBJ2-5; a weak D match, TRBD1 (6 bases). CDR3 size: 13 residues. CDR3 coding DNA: TGTGCCAGCACCAACAGGGTCCCCGGGACCCAGCACTTC. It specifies CASTNRVPGTQHF.

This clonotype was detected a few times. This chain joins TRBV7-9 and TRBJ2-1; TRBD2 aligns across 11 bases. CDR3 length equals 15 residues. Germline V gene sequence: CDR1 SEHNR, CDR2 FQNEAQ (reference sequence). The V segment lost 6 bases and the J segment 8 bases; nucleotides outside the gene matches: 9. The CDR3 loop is CASSITSGRGDEQFF. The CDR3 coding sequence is TGTGCCAGCAGTATTACTAGCGGGAGAGGGGATGAGCAGTTCTTC.

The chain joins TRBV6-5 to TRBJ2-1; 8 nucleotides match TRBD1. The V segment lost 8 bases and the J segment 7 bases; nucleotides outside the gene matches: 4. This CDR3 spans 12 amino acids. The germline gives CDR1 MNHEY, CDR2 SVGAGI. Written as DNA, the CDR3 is TGTGCCAGCCGACAGGGGCGGAATGAGCAGTTCTTC. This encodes CASRQGRNEQFF.

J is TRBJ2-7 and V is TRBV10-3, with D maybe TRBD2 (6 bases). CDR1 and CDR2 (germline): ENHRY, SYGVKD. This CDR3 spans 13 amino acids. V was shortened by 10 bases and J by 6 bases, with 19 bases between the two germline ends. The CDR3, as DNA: TGTGCCACTACCAGGGACTCTCTAGGCGAGCAGTACTTC. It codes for CATTRDSLGEQYF.

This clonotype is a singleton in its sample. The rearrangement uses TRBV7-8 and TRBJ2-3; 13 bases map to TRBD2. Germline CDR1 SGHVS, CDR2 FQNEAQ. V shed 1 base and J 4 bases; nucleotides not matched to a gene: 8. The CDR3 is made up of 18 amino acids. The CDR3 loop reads CASSLDTGTSGNSDTQYF. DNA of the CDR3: TGTGCCAGCAGCTTAGACACCGGGACTAGCGGGAACTCAGATACGCAGTATTTT.

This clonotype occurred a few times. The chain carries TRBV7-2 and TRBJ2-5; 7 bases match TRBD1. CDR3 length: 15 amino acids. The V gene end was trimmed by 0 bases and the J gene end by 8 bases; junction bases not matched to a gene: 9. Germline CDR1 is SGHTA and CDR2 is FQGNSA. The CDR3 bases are TGTGCCAGCAGCTTAGCGACCGGGACAGCTGTCACCCAGTACTTC. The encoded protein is CASSLATGTAVTQYF.

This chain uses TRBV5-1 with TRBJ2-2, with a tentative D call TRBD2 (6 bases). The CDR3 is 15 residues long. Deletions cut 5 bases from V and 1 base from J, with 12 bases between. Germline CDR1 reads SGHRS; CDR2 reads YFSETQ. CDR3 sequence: CASSLAAKNTGELFF. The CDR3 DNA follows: TGCGCCAGCAGTTTAGCGGCTAAGAACACCGGGGAGCTGTTTTTT.

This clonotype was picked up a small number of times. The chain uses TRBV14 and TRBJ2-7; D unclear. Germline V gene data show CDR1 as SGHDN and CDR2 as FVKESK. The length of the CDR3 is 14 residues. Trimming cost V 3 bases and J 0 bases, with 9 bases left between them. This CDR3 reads CASSQWASSYEQYF. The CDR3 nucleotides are TGTGCCAGCAGCCAGTGGGCCAGCTCCTACGAGCAGTACTTC.